This is a list of T cell receptor beta chains from one sample in a study of cytomegalovirus exposure and HLA in healthy donors. Libraries were prepared by immunoSEQ multiplex PCR; TCRdb keeps only in-frame clonotypes and omits some of them. The table includes 150,000 to 200,000 clones, around 90% detected once. Sample: PBMCs. The source of these receptors is a boy between 2 and 10 years old in good health and CMV-seronegative. Both conserved end residues are part of each CDR3. A D gene is named only where the DNA matches it firmly. A row's size may be missing; if present it is once, few, many or a size class.

TRBJ2-1 TRBD1 . TRBV5-4 CASSAGQAKHGEQFF TGTGCCAGCAGCGCCGGACAGGCTAAACACGGTGAGCAGTTCTTC
TRBJ2-7 . . TRBV28 CASSPAEAGSYEQYF TGTGCCAGCAGTCCGGCCGAGGCTGGCTCCTACGAGCAGTACTTC
TRBJ2-1 . . TRBV5-1 CASSWTNNEQFF TGCGCCAGCAGCTGGACTAACAATGAGCAGTTCTTC
TRBJ2-5 . . TRBV5-1 CASKGDNQETQYF TGCGCCAGCAAGGGGGACAATCAAGAGACCCAGTACTTC
TRBJ1-4 . few TRBV27 CASSKWAGGPNEKLFF TGTGCCAGCAGCAAATGGGCGGGGGGCCCTAATGAAAAACTGTTTTTT
TRBJ2-7 . . TRBV11-2 CASSLALPGSGEQYF TGTGCCAGCAGCTTAGCCCTCCCGGGTTCTGGGGAGCAGTACTTC
TRBJ2-1 . . TRBV25-1 CASSPRLDYNEQFF TGTGCCAGCAGTCCGCGGCTGGACTACAATGAGCAGTTCTTC
TRBJ1-2 . . TRBV6-5 CASRATVSLGYTF TGTGCCAGCAGGGCGACAGTTTCCCTTGGCTACACCTTC
TRBJ1-2 . . TRBV27 CASSPSRPQGGYTF TGTGCCAGCAGTCCATCCCGGCCCCAGGGGGGCTACACCTTC
TRBJ2-1 . . TRBV2 CASNLSHRGGQTHGVEFF TGTGCCAGCAATTTGTCTCACCGGGGAGGACAAACTCACGGAGTCGAGTTCTTC
TRBJ2-7 TRBD2 . TRBV11-2 CASSSPSGGYEQYF TGTGCCAGCAGCTCGCCTAGCGGGGGCTACGAGCAGTACTTC
TRBJ2-5 . . TRBV9 CASSVAGETQYF TGTGCCAGCAGCGTAGCAGGCGAGACCCAGTACTTC
TRBJ2-7 . . TRBV27 CASSLGGVPGEQYF TGTGCCAGCAGCCTGGGCGGGGTACCCGGCGAGCAGTACTTC
TRBJ2-7 TRBD2 . TRBV4-1 CASSHLYPMGLAGSYEQYF TGCGCCAGCAGCCACCTCTACCCCATGGGACTAGCGGGTTCCTACGAGCAGTACTTC
TRBJ2-7 TRBD1 . TRBV5-1 CASSLEVLQDRVF TGCGCCAGCAGCTTGGAGGTTTTGCAGGACAGGGTCTTC
TRBJ1-2 . . TRBV7-2 CASSLVPGWGYTF TGTGCCAGCAGCTTAGTACCCGGGTGGGGCTACACCTTC
TRBJ1-1 . . TRBV5-1 CASSGGGDTEAFF TGCGCCAGCAGCGGTGGGGGGGACACTGAAGCTTTCTTT
TRBJ1-2 . . TRBV28 CASSSSGRANYGYTF TGTGCCAGCAGTTCCTCTGGGAGGGCTAACTATGGCTACACCTTC
TRBJ2-1 . . TRBV9 CASSTARNEQFF TGTGCCAGCAGCACCGCGCGGAATGAGCAGTTCTTC
TRBJ1-2 TRBD1 once TRBV7-9 CASSTGQSNYGYTF TGTGCCAGCAGCACGGGACAGAGTAACTATGGCTACACCTTC
TRBJ2-5 TRBD2 . TRBV6-6 CANSSYSGDQGTQYF TGTGCCAACAGCTCTTATAGCGGGGATCAAGGAACCCAGTACTTC
TRBJ1-2 . . TRBV30 CAWRRGTNYGYTF TGTGCCTGGAGACGAGGGACAAACTATGGCTACACCTTC
TRBJ1-1 TRBD1 once TRBV5-1 CASKLVQYRGGFDTEAFF TGCGCCAGCAAATTGGTACAGTACAGGGGAGGATTTGACACTGAAGCTTTCTTT
TRBJ2-3 . . TRBV5-4 CASSLSGSHTDTQYF TGTGCCAGCAGCTTGTCGGGTAGTCACACAGATACGCAGTATTTT
TRBJ2-7 . . TRBV28 CASSRSPRYEQYF TGTGCCAGCAGTCGGTCACCGAGATACGAGCAGTACTTC
TRBJ2-4 . . TRBV11-2 CASSHSNIQYF TGTGCCAGCAGCCACTCGAACATTCAGTACTTC
TRBJ2-1 . . TRBV27 CASSFTRVGEQFF TGTGCCAGCAGCTTTACCAGGGTAGGTGAGCAGTTCTTC
TRBJ2-3 TRBD1 . TRBV19 CASRQGLEDTQYF TGTGCCAGTCGACAGGGGCTGGAAGATACGCAGTATTTT
TRBJ2-7 TRBD2 . TRBV6-1 CASSEWSSGSSSGYEQYF TGTGCCAGCAGTGAGTGGAGTAGCGGGAGTTCGAGTGGGTACGAGCAGTACTTC
TRBJ2-3 . . TRBV4-2 CASSQIAARPDTQYF TGTGCCAGCAGCCAAATAGCGGCCCGGCCAGATACGCAGTATTTT
TRBJ1-2 . . TRBV2 CASSEGGGYGYTF TGTGCCAGCAGTGAAGGAGGGGGCTATGGCTACACCTTC
TRBJ1-2 TRBD1 . TRBV7-9 CASSTTGSEVNYGYTF TGTGCCAGCAGCACGACAGGGTCCGAAGTGAACTATGGCTACACCTTC
TRBJ1-2 TRBD1 once TRBV7-2 CASSLVRGTALNYGYTF TGTGCCAGCAGCTTAGTCCGGGGGACAGCCCTTAACTATGGCTACACCTTC
TRBJ1-5 . . TRBV27 CASSLSRGDQPQHF TGTGCCAGCAGTTTATCTCGGGGGGATCAGCCCCAGCATTTT
TRBJ2-7 TRBD2 . TRBV6-5 CASGKGLAGVGEQYF TGTGCCAGCGGAAAGGGACTAGCGGGAGTAGGCGAGCAGTACTTC
TRBJ2-2 . . TRBV6-5 CASNWAGPNTGELFF TGTGCCAGCAATTGGGCGGGACCGAACACCGGGGAGCTGTTTTTT
TRBJ1-2 . . TRBV21-1 CANGWLLGGYTF TGTGCCAACGGCTGGTTGCTCGGGGGCTACACCTTC
TRBJ2-7 TRBD2 . TRBV4-1 CASSLTSAGVYEQYF TGCGCCAGCAGCCTGACTAGCGCGGGAGTCTACGAGCAGTACTTC
TRBJ1-1 TRBD1 . TRBV7-9 CASSLGQGSTEAFF TGTGCCAGCAGCTTGGGACAGGGTTCCACTGAAGCTTTCTTT
TRBJ2-5 TRBD2 once TRBV19 CASRLAGETQYF TGTGCCAGTAGACTAGCGGGAGAGACCCAGTACTTC
TRBJ2-1 . . TRBV6-6 CASSPLEGRVGNEQFF TGTGCCAGCAGTCCTTTGGAGGGGAGAGTAGGCAATGAGCAGTTCTTC
TRBJ2-2 TRBD2 few TRBV4-1 CASSQDRPSGNTGELFF TGCGCCAGCAGCCAAGATCGGCCTAGCGGGAACACCGGGGAGCTGTTTTTT
TRBJ2-2 TRBD2 . TRBV2 CASRLAGGRTGELFF TGTGCCAGCAGACTAGCGGGAGGTCGGACCGGGGAGCTGTTTTTT
TRBJ2-7 . . TRBV27 CASRAVALASHEQYF TGTGCCAGCAGAGCTGTAGCCCTCGCATCGCATGAGCAGTACTTC